These 5 T cell receptor beta chains were sequenced from one sample in a study of early T cells in non-severe SARS-CoV-2 infection. Via MiXCR, TCRdb re-called the 5' RACE reads, giving one row per CDR3 protein. The repertoire has 50,000 to 60,000 distinct CDR3 sequences, more than 9% of them found once; the top ten carry 10%. The sequenced material came from whole blood. These receptors were taken from an adult who was a healthcare worker with PCR-confirmed SARS-CoV-2 infection or an uninfected control (not recorded which).

There are many counts of this clonotype. The chain recombines TRBV12-3 or TRBV12-4 with TRBJ1-2; TRBD1 might be the D (5 bases). The CDR3 sequence is 13 residues long. The V gene lost 6 bases and the J gene lost 0 bases, with 8 bases spanning the gap. CDR3 loop: CASRRGTNYGYTF. DNA for the CDR3: TGTGCCAGCAGAAGGGGCACTAACTATGGCTACACCTTC.

The table lists this clonotype with many counts. The chain has TRBV5-1 and TRBJ2-3; 8 bases agree with TRBD2. The CDR3 is 14 residues long. V was clipped by 4 bases and J by 2 bases; unmatched bases: 3. Germline V gene sequence: CDR1 SGHRS, CDR2 YFSETQ. For the CDR3, the DNA is TGCGCCAGCAGCAAACTAGCGGACACAGATACGCAGTATTTT. It specifies CASSKLADTDTQYF.

This clonotype was counted a few times. The genes are TRBV10-2 and TRBJ1-1; a weak D match, TRBD1 (6 bases). The germline V and J ends were trimmed by 0 bases and 9 bases, with 11 bases remaining between them. Germline loops: CDR1 WSHSY, CDR2 SAAADI. This CDR3 contains 13 residues. The CDR3 sequence: CASSESGTNKAFF. CDR3 nucleotide sequence: TGCGCCAGCAGTGAGTCGGGGACAAACAAAGCTTTCTTT.

This clonotype has just a few counts. The V gene is TRBV30, the J gene TRBJ1-4, with a weak D call TRBD1 (5 bases). Germline V gene sequence: CDR1 GTSNPN, CDR2 SVGIG (reference sequence). Trimming removed 2 bases at V and 7 bases at J, with 14 bases between. The CDR3 runs 14 residues. The CDR3 is CAWSRGPGGEKLFF. The CDR3 coding sequence is TGTGCCTGGAGTAGAGGGCCCGGGGGTGAAAAACTGTTTTTT. Full variable domain (remainder filled in from reference TRBV30 and TRBJ1-4): SQTIHQWPATLVQPVGSPLSLECTVEGTSNPNLYWYRQAAGRGLQLLFYSVGIGQISSEVPQNLSASRPQDRQFILSSKKLLLSDSGFYLCAWSRGPGGEKLFFGSGTQLSVL.

At least ten counts were recorded for this clonotype. The chain employs TRBV12-3 or TRBV12-4 and TRBJ1-5; no firm D call. With 5 bases removed from V and 6 bases from J, the gap between germline ends came to 11 bases. The CDR3 runs 13 residues. CDR3 residues: CASSPGEGQPQHF. CDR3 DNA: TGTGCCAGCAGTCCCGGAGAGGGTCAGCCCCAGCATTTT.